This T cell receptor (beta chain) was obtained from a study of T cell responses to AZD1222 COVID-19 vaccine. The germline V and J ends were trimmed by 10 bases and 2 bases, with 18 bases remaining between them. The CDR3 covers 16 residues. Germline V gene lookup returns CDR1 MNHEY and CDR2 SMNVEV (reference sequence). Sequencing was performed with immunoSEQ multiplex PCR; in TCRdb, only in-frame clones are kept and a portion is missing. Of fewer than 150,000 clones listed, about 93% are singletons. This sample comprised peripheral blood, obtained on day 0 of AZD1222 vaccination. The TCR originated in an adult in good health. The chain uses TRBV27 and TRBJ2-6; D possibly corresponds to TRBD1 (5 bases). In DNA, the CDR3 is TGTGCCACCTCCCCGATAGGGGTCGCTGGGGCCAACGTCCTGACTTTC. Translated: CATSPIGVAGANVLTF.